This passage covers 12 T cell receptor beta chains from one sample sequenced in a study of T-cell memory formation after mild COVID-19. TCRdb analysed the 5' RACE reads with MiXCR anew, one entry per CDR3 protein. The sample holds 400,000 or so distinct CDR3 sequences, over 15% seen once. The sequenced material came from PBMCs or a T cell subset sorted from them (not recorded which). These receptors were obtained from an adult woman who had mild COVID-19 (a few samples of this study predate the infection). Cell type and time point are not known.

In its sample, this clonotype was seen many times. The V gene is TRBV5-1, the J gene TRBJ2-2; D could derive from TRBD1 or TRBD2 (6 bases each). Germline V CDR1 and CDR2: SGHRS, YFSETQ. V lost 1 base, J lost 3 bases, and 7 bases lay in between. The CDR3 consists of 14 residues. CDR3: CASSLRGDTGELFF. As DNA, the CDR3 is TGCGCCAGCAGCTTGAGGGGGGACACCGGGGAGCTGTTTTTT.

The CDR3 loop reads CASRPPGPLAYNEQFF. In DNA form, the CDR3 reads TGTGCCAGCAGACCGCCGGGGCCCCTCGCCTACAATGAGCAGTTCTTC. This chain connects TRBV6-6 to TRBJ2-1; D is perhaps TRBD1 or TRBD2 (5 bases each). The CDR3 runs to 16 residues. The germline V gene has CDR1 MNHNY and CDR2 SVGAGI (reference sequence). V lost 6 bases to trimming and J lost 2 bases, with 17 bases between them.

This clonotype was found a few times. The rearrangement links TRBV30 to TRBJ1-1; D gene uncertain. Germline CDR1 and CDR2: GTSNPN and SVGIG (reference sequence). Trimming left V 2 bases short and J 10 bases short, with 14 bases between. This CDR3 is built from 12 residues. The CDR3 sequence: CAWSLLLQGAFF. CDR3 nucleotides: TGTGCCTGGAGTCTTCTTTTGCAAGGAGCTTTCTTT.

The V and J genes are TRBV20-1 and TRBJ1-4; D is undetermined. The V end was cut by 0 bases, the J end by 2 bases, with 7 bases between. CDR1 is DFQATT and CDR2 is SNEGSKA in the germline V gene (reference sequence). This CDR3 region has 14 residues. CDR3 sequence reads: CSARDYLTNEKLFF. In DNA, the CDR3 is TGCAGTGCTAGAGATTATCTGACTAATGAAAAACTGTTTTTT.

With respect to this clonotype: The DNA is omitted, as the CDR3 cannot be located on it reliably, and the CDR3 follows TCRdb's listing. The V gene is TRBV7-2, the J gene TRBJ2-7; the D call TRBD1 from the table was never checked on the DNA. Germline-derived CDR1 and CDR2 are SGHTA and FQGNSA. The CDR3 is made up of 16 amino acids, end residues included. CDR3 loop: CASSLFGLGTGEEQYF.

This clonotype was detected a few times. V usage is TRBV3-1 and J usage is TRBJ1-2, with D uncertain. The CDR3 totals 14 residues. Trimming stripped 4 bases from V and 8 bases from J, with 17 bases between. Per germline, CDR1 LGHDT and CDR2 YNNKEL (reference sequence). The DNA for the CDR3 is TGTGCCAGCAGCCCCCACATCCCAGAGGAAGGCTACACCTTC. Protein: CASSPHIPEEGYTF.

The chain uses TRBV4-3 and TRBJ2-7; perhaps D is TRBD1 or TRBD2 (5 bases each). Trimming removed 2 bases from V and 3 bases from J, with 17 bases in between. The germline V gene encodes CDR1 LGHNA and CDR2 YSLEER. The CDR3 covers 16 residues. CDR3 DNA sequence: TGCGCCAGCAGCCAACGAGGGGCAGGCAGCCTCTACGAGCAGTACTTC. Protein sequence: CASSQRGAGSLYEQYF.

This clonotype has at least ten counts. The chain joins TRBV5-6 to TRBJ2-7, with 7 bases lining up with TRBD1. V lost 2 bases to trimming and J lost 3 bases; unmatched junction nucleotides: 11. This CDR3 has 16 residues. The germline V gene has CDR1 SGHDT and CDR2 YYEEEE. CDR3: CASSFFGTGQIYEQYF. The CDR3 DNA reads as TGTGCCAGCAGCTTTTTCGGTACGGGACAGATCTACGAGCAGTACTTC.

The rearrangement uses TRBV5-6 and TRBJ1-5, with D unclear. CDR3 size: 14 residues. The V gene lost 0 bases and the J gene lost 5 bases, with 9 bases spanning the gap. CDR1 and CDR2 from the germline V gene are SGHDT and YYEEEE. CDR3 nucleotides: TGTGCCAGCAGCTTGGCGGGGTGGGATCAGCCCCAGCATTTT. Protein: CASSLAGWDQPQHF.

The gene calls are TRBV5-1 and TRBJ2-5; D gene ambiguous. Germline loops: CDR1 SGHRS, CDR2 YFSETQ. V was clipped by 0 bases and J by 2 bases, with 11 bases between them. There are 15 residues in the CDR3. The CDR3 loop is CASSLARAGQETQYF. CDR3 coding DNA: TGCGCCAGCAGCTTGGCCCGGGCTGGGCAAGAGACCCAGTACTTC.

This clonotype was counted only a few times. The chain joins TRBV3-1 to TRBJ2-6, with no clear D. Trimming took 2 bases from V and 0 from J, leaving 8 bases between them. The CDR3 consists of 16 residues. CDR1 and CDR2 from the germline V gene are LGHDT and YNNKEL (reference sequence). The CDR3 nucleotides read TGTGCCAGCAGCCAACCCCCAACCTCTGGGGCCAACGTCCTGACTTTC. It specifies CASSQPPTSGANVLTF.

The V call is TRBV4-1, the J call TRBJ2-3, with a weak D call TRBD2 (6 bases). Deletions cut 1 base from V and 5 bases from J, with 19 bases between. The CDR3 contains 17 residues. Germline loops: CDR1 MGHRA, CDR2 YSYEKL. The CDR3 DNA reads TGCGCCAGCAGCCAAGTGAGTCCGCGGGGTAGAATAGATACGCAGTATTTT. Translated: CASSQVSPRGRIDTQYF.